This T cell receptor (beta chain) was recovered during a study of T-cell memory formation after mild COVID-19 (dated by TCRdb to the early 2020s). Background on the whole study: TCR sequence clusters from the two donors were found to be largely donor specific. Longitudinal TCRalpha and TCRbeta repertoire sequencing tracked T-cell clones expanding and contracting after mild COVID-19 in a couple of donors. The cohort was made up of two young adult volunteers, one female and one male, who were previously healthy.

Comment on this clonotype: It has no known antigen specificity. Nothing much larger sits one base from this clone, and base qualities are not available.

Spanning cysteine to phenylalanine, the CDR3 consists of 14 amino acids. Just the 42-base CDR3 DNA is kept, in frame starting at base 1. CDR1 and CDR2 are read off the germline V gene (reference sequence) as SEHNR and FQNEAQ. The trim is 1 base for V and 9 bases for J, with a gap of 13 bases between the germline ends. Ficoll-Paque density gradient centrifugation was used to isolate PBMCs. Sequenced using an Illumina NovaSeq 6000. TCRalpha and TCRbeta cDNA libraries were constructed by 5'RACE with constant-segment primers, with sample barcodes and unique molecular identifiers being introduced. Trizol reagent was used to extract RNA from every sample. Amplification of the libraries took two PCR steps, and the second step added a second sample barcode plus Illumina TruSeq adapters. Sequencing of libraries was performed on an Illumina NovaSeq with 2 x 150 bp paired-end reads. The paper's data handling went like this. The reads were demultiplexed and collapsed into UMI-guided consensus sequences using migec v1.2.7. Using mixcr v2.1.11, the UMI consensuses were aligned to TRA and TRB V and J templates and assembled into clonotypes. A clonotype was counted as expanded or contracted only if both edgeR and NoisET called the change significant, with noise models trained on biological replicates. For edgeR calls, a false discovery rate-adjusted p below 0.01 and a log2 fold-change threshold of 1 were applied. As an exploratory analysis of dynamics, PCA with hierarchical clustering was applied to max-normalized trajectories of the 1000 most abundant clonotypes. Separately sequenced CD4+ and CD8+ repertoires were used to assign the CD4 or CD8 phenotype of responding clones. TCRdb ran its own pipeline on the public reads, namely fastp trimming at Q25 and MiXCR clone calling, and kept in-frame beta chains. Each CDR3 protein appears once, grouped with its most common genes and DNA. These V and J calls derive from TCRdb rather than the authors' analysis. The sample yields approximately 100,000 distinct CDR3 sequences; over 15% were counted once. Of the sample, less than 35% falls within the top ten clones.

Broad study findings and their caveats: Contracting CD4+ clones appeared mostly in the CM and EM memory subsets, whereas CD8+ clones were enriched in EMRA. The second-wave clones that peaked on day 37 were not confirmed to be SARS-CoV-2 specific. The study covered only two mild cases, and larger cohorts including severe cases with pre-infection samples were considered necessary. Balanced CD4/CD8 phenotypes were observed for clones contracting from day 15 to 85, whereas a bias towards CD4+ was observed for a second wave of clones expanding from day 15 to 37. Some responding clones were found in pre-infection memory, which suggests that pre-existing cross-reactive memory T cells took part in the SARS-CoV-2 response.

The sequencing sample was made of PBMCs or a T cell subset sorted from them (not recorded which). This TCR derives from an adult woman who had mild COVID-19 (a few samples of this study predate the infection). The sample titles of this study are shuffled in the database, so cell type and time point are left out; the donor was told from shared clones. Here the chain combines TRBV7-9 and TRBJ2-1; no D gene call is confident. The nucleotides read TGTGCCAGCAGCTTAGAGGCCGCGGAGCCTGAGCAGTTCTTC. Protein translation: CASSLEAAEPEQFF.